The present T cell receptor beta chain was sequenced within a study of cytomegalovirus exposure and HLA in healthy donors. Study outcomes and limitations: Per a prior analysis, the majority of TCR beta V segments were productive roughly 87% or roughly 30% of the time. Follow-up analysis later connected one missense variant in DCLRE1C with trimming of TCR beta V- and J-genes. What a later analysis showed was that several of the most significant clusters appeared linked to common viral pathogens.

Note on this clone: Its matching antigen is unknown.

The PCR had 60 Vbeta and 13 Jbeta primers. Profiled with immunoSEQ multiplex PCR; TCRdb holds only in-frame clones, not every one. The profile shows some 130,000 clones, roughly 76% of them singletons. Healthy bone marrow donors made up the donor group. Germline CDR1 MNHEY, CDR2 SMNVEV (reference sequence). Trimming removed 3 bases from V and 3 bases from J, with 8 bases in between. The CDR3 spans 13 residues. The TCR was taken from a woman in her 40s in good health and CMV-seronegative. Sequencing was performed on PBMCs. The rearrangement links TRBV27 to TRBJ1-2; D is undetermined. The CDR3 protein is CASSFGRYYGYTF. CDR3 nucleotides: TGTGCCAGCAGTTTTGGTAGATACTATGGCTACACCTTC.